These 27 T cell receptor beta chains originate from one sample sequenced in a study of identical twins. From the 5' RACE reads, TCRdb called clonotypes with MiXCR, one entry per CDR3 protein. The table shows around 690,000 distinct CDR3 sequences, with approximately 22% occurring only once. This sample also belongs to another study, concerning T cells expressing NK-cell markers.

The source material was PBMCs. The source is a woman between 18 and 30 years old in good health.

In this sample, this clonotype turned up many times. The V and J genes are TRBV6-2 or TRBV6-3 and TRBJ2-1; D gene unclear. Trimming stripped 5 bases from V and 1 base from J, with 15 bases between. The CDR3 totals 16 residues. From germline, CDR1 is MNHEY and CDR2 SVGEGT. This CDR3 is CASSTPRVVSYNEQFF. CDR3 coding DNA: TGTGCCAGCAGTACTCCTAGAGTCGTTTCCTACAATGAGCAGTTCTTC.

The V gene is TRBV7-2, the J gene TRBJ2-3; TRBD2 might be the D (5 bases). V dropped 2 bases and J dropped 4 bases, with 16 bases sitting between them. CDR1 is SGHTA and CDR2 is FQGNSA in the germline V gene. The CDR3 length is 16 residues. DNA of the CDR3: TGTGCCAGCAGCTTATTGGCTCTAGCCGCCTCAGATACGCAGTATTTT. Translated: CASSLLALAASDTQYF.

In DNA form, the CDR3 reads TGTGCCAGCAGCTTCCAGGGGTCACAAGAGACCCAGTACTTC. Translation gives CASSFQGSQETQYF. This chain links TRBV5-4 with TRBJ2-5; possibly TRBD1 for D (6 bases). The CDR3 consists of 14 residues. V was clipped by 2 bases and J by 2 bases, with 10 bases between them. Germline CDR1 reads SGHNT; CDR2 reads YYREEE (reference sequence).

The chain employs TRBV4-3 and TRBJ2-3, with 9 bases lining up with TRBD2. CDR1 is LGHNA and CDR2 is YSLEER in the germline V gene. V gave up 3 bases and J gave up 0 bases; unmatched junction bases: 4. The CDR3 extends over 16 amino acids. The CDR3 reads CASSQTTSGSTDTQYF. The CDR3 DNA follows: TGCGCCAGCAGCCAGACTACTAGCGGGAGCACAGATACGCAGTATTTT.

The chain couples TRBV7-6 to TRBJ2-7; 8 nucleotides align to TRBD2. Germline V gene data show CDR1 as SGHVS and CDR2 as FNYEAQ. The length of the CDR3 is 15 residues. Germline trimming cut 1 base from V and 4 bases from J; bases unmatched to any gene: 6. The CDR3 loop reads CASSLGTGGMYEQYF. The CDR3 bases are TGTGCCAGCAGCTTAGGCACGGGAGGGATGTACGAGCAGTACTTC.

In its sample, this clonotype was seen a few times. The chain employs TRBV12-3 or TRBV12-4 and TRBJ2-1, with D possibly TRBD1 on 5 matching bases. The CDR3 runs to 15 residues. Trimming shortened V by 4 bases and J by 7 bases, and 17 bases separated the two germline ends. The CDR3 spells CASSSFETDPNEQFF. CDR3 nucleotides: TGTGCCAGCAGTTCGTTCGAGACAGATCCGAATGAGCAGTTCTTC.

The chain is built from TRBV9 and TRBJ2-2; D may match TRBD1 or TRBD2 (6 bases each). Germline lookup yields CDR1 SGDLS and CDR2 YYNGEE. CDR3 size: 15 residues. The V gene lost 5 bases and the J gene lost 3 bases, with 14 bases spanning the gap. CDR3 sequence: CASREGGRDTGELFF. Written as DNA, the CDR3 is TGTGCCAGCAGAGAGGGGGGCCGAGACACCGGGGAGCTGTTTTTT.

V gene TRBV7-6 combines with J gene TRBJ1-4; D is possibly TRBD1 (6 bases). Trimming shortened V by 5 bases and J by 4 bases, and 14 bases separated the two germline ends. Germline loops: CDR1 SGHVS, CDR2 FNYEAQ. The CDR3 has 15 residues. DNA of the CDR3: TGTGCCAGCAGCCTAATCGACAGGCATAATGAAAAACTGTTTTTT. Its protein is CASSLIDRHNEKLFF.

V is TRBV7-9 and J is TRBJ2-5; maybe TRBD2 (6 bases). V dropped 1 base and J dropped 5 bases, with 11 bases sitting between them. The CDR3 totals 14 residues. CDR1 and CDR2 (germline): SEHNR, FQNEAQ (reference sequence). Here the CDR3 reads CASSLVSSGETQYF. The CDR3 coding sequence is TGTGCCAGCAGCTTAGTATCCAGCGGGGAGACCCAGTACTTC.

The rearrangement links TRBV7-9 to TRBJ2-3, with D tentatively TRBD2 (5 bases). Between the trimmed V and J ends, which lost 5 bases and 2 bases, there was a span of 14 bases. This CDR3 is built from 15 residues. Germline CDR1 reads SEHNR; CDR2 reads FQNEAQ (reference sequence). CDR3 amino acids: CASSRLTAFTDTQYF. CDR3 coding DNA: TGTGCCAGCAGCCGACTAACAGCGTTCACAGATACGCAGTATTTT.

The gene calls are TRBV5-1 and TRBJ2-7, with 7 nucleotides matching TRBD1. Germline V gives CDR1 SGHRS, CDR2 YFSETQ. The CDR3 covers 14 residues. J lost 3 bases, V lost 4 bases, and 7 bases had no gene match. The CDR3 loop is CASSRRQGDYEQYF. The CDR3 DNA follows: TGCGCCAGCAGCAGGAGGCAGGGGGACTACGAGCAGTACTTC. The whole variable domain, filled in from reference TRBV5-1 and TRBJ2-7, reads KAGVTQTPRYLIKTRGQQVTLSCSPISGHRSVSWYQQTPGQGLQFLFEYFSETQRNKGNFPGRFSGRQFSNSRSEMNVSTLELGDSALYLCASSRRQGDYEQYFGPGTRLTVT.

This sequence joins TRBV6-2 or TRBV6-3 and TRBJ1-2; D gene uncertain. The CDR3 runs 18 residues. V was clipped by 6 bases and J by 8 bases, with 31 bases between them. The germline V gene has CDR1 MNHEY and CDR2 SVGEGT. The DNA of the CDR3 is TGTGCCAGCAGCCCAGGCCAAGCTTTAGCACCTGGGTCTTTCGGCTACACCTTC. It codes for CASSPGQALAPGSFGYTF.

This clonotype was recorded a few times. V gene TRBV4-1 combines with J gene TRBJ2-2; D unclear. The CDR3 spans 14 residues. Deletions cut 0 bases from V and 0 bases from J, with 2 bases between. Germline lookup yields CDR1 MGHRA and CDR2 YSYEKL. CDR3 in amino acids: CASSQDPNTGELFF. The CDR3 nucleotides are TGCGCCAGCAGCCAAGACCCGAACACCGGGGAGCTGTTTTTT.

The table lists this clonotype with a few counts. CDR3 loop: CSVEWGIGGGYTF. The CDR3 DNA reads as TGCAGCGTTGAATGGGGAATTGGCGGTGGCTACACCTTC. The genes are TRBV29-1 and TRBJ1-2; D gene ambiguous. From germline, CDR1 is SQVTM and CDR2 ANQGSEA. The ends were cut back, 2 bases at V and 7 bases at J, with 14 bases in the middle. This CDR3 contains 13 residues.

This clonotype has only one observation. The genes are TRBV15 and TRBJ1-5, with 7 positions matching TRBD1. The germline gives CDR1 LNHNV, CDR2 YYDKDF (reference sequence). This CDR3 spans 12 amino acids. The ends lost 5 bases at V and 11 bases at J; junction bases unmatched: 6. The CDR3 here is CATSPGGSAQHF. As DNA, the CDR3 is TGTGCCACCAGCCCAGGGGGATCGGCCCAGCATTTT.

The rearrangement links TRBV12-3 or TRBV12-4 to TRBJ1-2; D is unclear. The CDR3 totals 13 residues. V shed 5 bases and J shed 4 bases, with 11 bases lying between them. For the CDR3, the DNA is TGTGCCAGCAGTCCCGTGGAGGGCTATGGCTACACCTTC. This codes for CASSPVEGYGYTF.

In this sample, this clonotype turned up a few times. The chain carries TRBV20-1 and TRBJ2-7, with 11 bases fitting TRBD1. The germline gives CDR1 DFQATT, CDR2 SNEGSKA (reference sequence). The ends lost 4 bases at V and 5 bases at J; junction bases unmatched: 7. This CDR3 has 14 residues. CDR3 region: CSANSDRGLDEQYF. The CDR3 bases are TGCAGTGCTAACTCGGACAGGGGGCTCGACGAGCAGTACTTC.

CDR3 loop: CASSSGTRTGELFF. The CDR3 bases are TGTGCCAGCAGTTCGGGGACTAGAACTGGGGAGCTGTTTTTT. This chain connects TRBV12-3 or TRBV12-4 to TRBJ2-2; TRBD2 matches at 8 bases. V gave up 4 bases and J gave up 8 bases; unmatched junction bases: 6. The CDR3 contains 14 residues.

This clonotype was observed a handful of times. The chain uses TRBV12-3 or TRBV12-4 and TRBJ1-6; 10 positions match TRBD1. The J segment lost 11 bases and the V segment lost 2 bases, leaving 6 bases of the junction unmatched. The CDR3 is made up of 15 amino acids. The CDR3 DNA follows: TGTGCCAGCAGTTTAAGGGACAGGGGCTGGGCACCCCTCCACTTT. Its protein product is CASSLRDRGWAPLHF.

The rearrangement links TRBV20-1 to TRBJ2-4; D may be TRBD1 or TRBD2 (6 bases each). The germline V gene encodes CDR1 DFQATT and CDR2 SNEGSKA (reference sequence). The CDR3 loop spans 14 amino acids. Trimming removed 6 bases from V and 2 bases from J, with 14 bases in between. The CDR3 DNA sequence: TGCAGTGCCAGGGGACTGGGAACCAAAAACATTCAGTACTTC. Amino acid sequence: CSARGLGTKNIQYF.

This chain links TRBV7-9 with TRBJ1-5; tentative D call: TRBD1 (6 bases). V dropped 3 bases and J dropped 6 bases, with 12 bases sitting between them. The length of the CDR3 is 14 residues. Germline V lookup: CDR1 SEHNR, CDR2 FQNEAQ (reference sequence). The CDR3, as DNA: TGTGCCAGCAGCTTGGACAGATCGTTTCAGCCCCAGCATTTT. It codes for CASSLDRSFQPQHF. Combining the CDR3 with reference TRBV7-9 and TRBJ1-5 gives the whole variable domain DTGVSQNPRHKITKRGQNVTFRCDPISEHNRLYWYRQTLGQGPEFLTYFQNEAQLEKSRLLSDRFSAERPKGSFSTLEIQRTEQGDSAMYLCASSLDRSFQPQHFGDGTRLSIL.

This chain uses TRBV12-3 or TRBV12-4 with TRBJ1-4; D call uncertain. V lost 3 bases to trimming and J lost 5 bases, with 7 bases between them. This CDR3 region has 13 residues. CDR3 DNA: TGTGCCAGCAGTTTCAGACGGAATGAAAAACTGTTTTTT. The encoded protein is CASSFRRNEKLFF.

The rearrangement joins TRBV7-9 to TRBJ2-5; no clear D gene. The CDR3 is 12 amino acids. Trimming removed 5 bases from V and 5 bases from J, with 9 bases in between. Germline lookup yields CDR1 SEHNR and CDR2 FQNEAQ (reference sequence). The CDR3 DNA reads TGTGCCAGCAGCCCTGGGTTCGAGACCCAGTACTTC. Encoded protein: CASSPGFETQYF.

This clonotype was counted only a few times. The chain recombines TRBV7-2 with TRBJ2-7; 12 positions agree with TRBD1. Trimming removed 8 bases from V and 7 bases from J; junction bases left unmatched: 3. Looked up from germline, CDR1 is SGHTA and CDR2 is FQGNSA. This CDR3 comprises 12 residues. The DNA of the CDR3 is TGTGCCAGCGGGACAGGGGGCCGGGAGCAGTACTTC. Translated: CASGTGGREQYF.

This clonotype was seen ten or more times. V usage is TRBV5-1 and J usage is TRBJ2-2, with TRBD1 as a possible D gene (6 bases). V lost 1 base and J lost 4, with 11 bases in between. Germline V gene sequence: CDR1 SGHRS, CDR2 YFSETQ. The CDR3 covers 15 residues. CDR3: CASSLWRTATGELFF. The CDR3 coding sequence is TGCGCCAGCAGCTTGTGGAGGACAGCCACCGGGGAGCTGTTTTTT.

This clonotype was detected a few times. The rearrangement joins TRBV7-9 to TRBJ2-3; 7 bases agree with TRBD1. V shed 8 bases and J 2 bases; nucleotides not matched to a gene: 7. The length of the CDR3 is 14 residues. CDR1 and CDR2 from the germline V gene are SEHNR and FQNEAQ (reference sequence). The CDR3 loop reads CASGKQGTTDTQYF. CDR3 in DNA: TGTGCCAGCGGTAAACAGGGGACCACAGATACGCAGTATTTT.

This clonotype was seen only a few times. This sequence joins TRBV20-1 and TRBJ2-7, with a tentative D call TRBD2 (7 bases). The CDR3 consists of 13 residues. Germline lookup yields CDR1 DFQATT and CDR2 SNEGSKA (reference sequence). Trimming cost V 3 bases and J 2 bases, with 11 bases left between them. CDR3: CSASGGRTYEQYF. CDR3 sequence (DNA): TGCAGTGCTAGCGGGGGGCGGACCTACGAGCAGTACTTC.